The following is a T cell receptor beta chain sequence with its context. The target antigen is unknown. These data come from a study of T cell responses to AZD1222 COVID-19 vaccine. Study-wide results and limits: Regions left unmutated in variants are reportedly the target of nearly half of spike-specific TCRs. Just 5 to 7 people given AZD1222 tested seropositive at baseline. Spike-specific TCR breadth and depth both grew after two AZD1222 doses. Clonal diversity was possibly underestimated, and white British individuals and females predominated among donors.

Sequencing was performed with immunoSEQ multiplex PCR; in TCRdb, only in-frame clones are kept and a portion is missing. The sample lists tens of thousands of clones, around nine tenths occurring once. CDR3 length: 14 residues. V gave up 4 bases and J gave up 2 bases, with 10 bases separating them. Germline CDR1 SGHTA, CDR2 FQGNSA. V is TRBV7-2 and J is TRBJ2-3; D gene uncertain. This specimen was peripheral blood, taken on day 0 of AZD1222 vaccination. This receptor was taken from an adult in good health. CDR3 amino acids: CASSSPDYTDTQYF. The CDR3 DNA is TGTGCCAGCAGCTCCCCTGATTACACAGATACGCAGTATTTT.